This TCR beta chain was identified during a study of T cell responses to AZD1222 COVID-19 vaccine. This CDR3 region has 15 residues. CDR1 and CDR2 from the germline V gene are ENHRY and SYGVKD. With 3 bases removed from V and 2 bases from J, the gap between germline ends came to 10 bases. The table came from immunoSEQ multiplex PCR; TCRdb's copy has only in-frame clones and leaves some out. The repertoire includes over 85,000 clones, roughly 83% of them detected once, and 13% to 15% sits in the top ten. Second-dose timings of about 4 or about 12 weeks were pooled. The specimen was peripheral blood, collected 28 days after the second AZD1222 dose. The source is an adult who received the AZD1222 COVID-19 vaccine. The chain employs TRBV10-3 and TRBJ2-2; no clear D. The CDR3 bases are TGTGCCATCAGTGATGTGAGGAGAAACACCGGGGAGCTGTTTTTT. Translation gives CAISDVRRNTGELFF.